These 14 T cell receptor beta chains share one sample of origin, sequenced in a study of shared clonotypes between healthy human individuals. Naive CD8 cells comprised CD45RO-negative, CCR7-positively selected cells, excluding terminally differentiated effector memory CD45RA+ cells. Sequencing was performed with immunoSEQ multiplex PCR; in TCRdb, only in-frame clones are kept and a portion is missing. The sample includes 1.5 million to 2.5 million clones, roughly 95% seen only once; the top ten take approximately 1.2%. Sequencing was carried out using naive CD8+ T cells sorted from blood. The source of these receptors is a man between 18 and 35 years old in good health.

This clone was recorded once. CDR3 loop: CASSPDGVLAEAFF. As DNA, the CDR3 is TGTGCCAGCAGCCCGGACGGGGTCTTAGCTGAAGCTTTCTTT. This rearrangement joins TRBV7-9 to TRBJ1-1; D gene uncertain. Germline values: CDR1 SEHNR, CDR2 FQNEAQ (reference sequence). CDR3 length equals 14 residues. V lost 5 bases to trimming and J lost 6 bases, with 16 bases between them.

Notes on this clone: Distinct nucleotide sequences in the sample also encode this CDR3. The J gene is TRBJ1-5, the V gene TRBV7-9; D call uncertain. In germline, CDR1 is SEHNR, CDR2 FQNEAQ (reference sequence). V shed 2 bases and J shed 2 bases, with 7 bases lying between them. The CDR3 has 14 amino acids. This CDR3 is CASSLSTGNQPQHF. The CDR3 bases are TGTGCCAGCAGCTTAAGTACGGGCAATCAGCCCCAGCATTTT.

The chain links TRBV7-8 to TRBJ2-3, with D unclear. Germline V CDR1 and CDR2: SGHVS, FQNEAQ. CDR3 size: 13 residues. Trimming stripped 1 base from V and 3 bases from J, with 5 bases between. CDR3 in DNA: TGTGCCAGCAGCTTAGTCCGGACAGATACGCAGTATTTT. Its translation is CASSLVRTDTQYF. The variable domain in full, completed from reference TRBV7-8 and TRBJ2-3, reads GAGVSQSPRYKVAKRGQDVALRCDPISGHVSLFWYQQALGQGPEFLTYFQNEAQLDKSGLPSDRFFAERPEGSVSTLKIQRTQQEDSAVYLCASSLVRTDTQYFGPGTRLTVL.

This chain uses TRBV5-1 with TRBJ1-3; D unresolved. In germline, CDR1 is SGHRS, CDR2 YFSETQ. Between the trimmed V and J ends, which lost 3 bases and 4 bases, there was a span of 17 bases. This CDR3 comprises 16 residues. The CDR3 sequence is CASSSHKVRPGNTIYF. The CDR3 bases are TGCGCCAGCAGCTCCCACAAGGTTAGGCCCGGAAACACCATATATTTT.

This clone was detected once. V usage is TRBV11-2 and J usage is TRBJ2-4, with D possibly TRBD1 on 6 matching bases. Germline CDR1 reads SGHAT; CDR2 reads FQNNGV. The CDR3 runs to 15 residues. V was shortened by 5 bases and J by 7 bases, with 18 bases between the two germline ends. The CDR3 sequence is CASSATGSEGNIQYF. The CDR3 DNA reads as TGTGCCAGCAGCGCCACAGGGTCAGAGGGGAACATTCAGTACTTC.

The chain couples TRBV19 to TRBJ2-1; TRBD2 agrees at 14 bases. With V trimmed by 1 base and J by 4 bases, 3 bases remained unmatched. This CDR3 has 17 amino acids. Germline V gene lookup returns CDR1 LNHDA and CDR2 SQIVND (reference sequence). The CDR3 DNA sequence: TGTGCCAGTAGTATAGTGGGACTAGCGGGAGAGTACAATGAGCAGTTCTTC. Translated: CASSIVGLAGEYNEQFF.

The rearrangement links TRBV5-6 to TRBJ2-1; 11 nucleotides line up with TRBD2. The length of the CDR3 is 16 residues. The V gene end was trimmed by 2 bases and the J gene end by 4 bases; junction bases not matched to a gene: 5. The germline V gene has CDR1 SGHDT and CDR2 YYEEEE. The CDR3 DNA sequence: TGTGCCAGCAGCTTCTCAACTAGCGGGAGATACAATGAGCAGTTCTTC. It yields the protein CASSFSTSGRYNEQFF.

The chain recombines TRBV6-1 with TRBJ2-2, with a possible D match to TRBD2 (6 bases). V lost 3 bases, J lost 4 bases, and 24 bases lay in between. Germline CDR1 is MNHNS and CDR2 is SASEGT. The CDR3 length is 19 residues. As DNA, the CDR3 is TGTGCCAGCAGTGATATGCCCCCAAAGCGGGCCTATAGCACCGGGGAGCTGTTTTTT. It translates to CASSDMPPKRAYSTGELFF.

The CDR3 loop reads CASSVDSVGELFF. CDR3 bases: TGTGCCAGCAGCGTTGACAGCGTCGGGGAGCTGTTTTTT. The V and J genes are TRBV9 and TRBJ2-2, with D tentatively TRBD1 (5 bases). Trimming shortened V by 2 bases and J by 7 bases, and 9 bases separated the two germline ends. CDR1 and CDR2 (germline): SGDLS, YYNGEE. The CDR3 has 13 amino acids.

The chain has TRBV5-4 and TRBJ2-5; the match to TRBD1 covers 7 bases. The CDR3 has 14 amino acids. Germline assignment: CDR1 SGHNT and CDR2 YYREEE (reference sequence). J lost 2 bases, V lost 4 bases, and 5 bases had no gene match. The CDR3 loop reads CASSSTGEQETQYF. CDR3 sequence (DNA): TGTGCCAGCAGCAGCACAGGGGAGCAAGAGACCCAGTACTTC.

This chain links TRBV5-1 with TRBJ1-2; no reliable D call. Trimming cost V 0 bases and J 8 bases, with 14 bases left between them. This CDR3 region has 14 residues. CDR1 and CDR2 (germline): SGHRS, YFSETQ. This CDR3 is CASSLDGSIWGYTF. CDR3 bases: TGCGCCAGCAGCTTGGATGGGTCTATATGGGGCTACACCTTC. Using reference TRBV5-1 and TRBJ1-2 for the parts outside the CDR3, the full variable domain is KAGVTQTPRYLIKTRGQQVTLSCSPISGHRSVSWYQQTPGQGLQFLFEYFSETQRNKGNFPGRFSGRQFSNSRSEMNVSTLELGDSALYLCASSLDGSIWGYTFGSGTRLTVV.

The rearrangement uses TRBV5-5 and TRBJ2-7; TRBD2 matches 9 bases. J was trimmed by 5 bases and V by 3 bases; bases with no gene match: 9. Germline V gives CDR1 SGHKS, CDR2 YYEKEE (reference sequence). The CDR3 is 15 residues long. The CDR3 DNA is TGTGCCAGCAGCTCCCTTAGCGGGAGAGGGAACGAGCAGTACTTC. Amino acids: CASSSLSGRGNEQYF.

Concerning this clone: The sample carries other DNA sequences with the same CDR3. The chain uses TRBV7-9 and TRBJ1-1, with D uncertain. The germline CDR1 and CDR2 sequences are SEHNR and FQNEAQ (reference sequence). V lost 0 bases to trimming and J lost 2 bases, with 7 bases between them. The length of the CDR3 is 14 residues. CDR3 amino acids: CASSLAAGNTEAFF. In DNA form, the CDR3 reads TGTGCCAGCAGCTTAGCCGCGGGCAACACTGAAGCTTTCTTT.

In its sample, this clone was seen a few times. The rearrangement joins TRBV23-1 to TRBJ1-1, with D tentatively TRBD1 (6 bases). TRBV23-1 falls under the ORF class, with uncertain function. Trimming removed 4 bases at V and 0 bases at J, with 9 bases between. This CDR3 has 14 residues. CDR3 residues: CASSRTALNTEAFF. DNA for the CDR3: TGCGCCAGCAGTCGGACAGCCCTGAACACTGAAGCTTTCTTT.